This T cell receptor beta chain was obtained from a study of neurological immune-mediated disorders. Losses at the gene ends were 0 bases for V and 8 bases for J; bases not matched to a gene: 3. This CDR3 comprises 14 residues. CDR1 is SGHAT and CDR2 is FQNNGV in the germline V gene. In its sample, this clonotype was seen many times. MiXCR was run by TCRdb on the 5' RACE reads, yielding one entry per CDR3 protein. This repertoire shows 20,000 to 30,000 distinct CDR3 sequences, over 10% found once; its top ten account for approximately 16%. The chain has TRBV11-2 and TRBJ2-1; 8 positions match TRBD2. The sample comprised PBMCs. This sequence originates from a woman between 35 and 50 years old with HTLV-1-associated myelopathy (HAM/TSP). CDR3: CASSLERGADEQFF. CDR3 DNA sequence: TGTGCCAGCAGCTTAGAGCGGGGGGCGGATGAGCAGTTCTTC. Looking up the rest from reference TRBV11-2 and TRBJ2-1 gives the full variable domain: EAGVAQSPRYKIIEKRQSVAFWCNPISGHATLYWYQQILGQGPKLLIQFQNNGVVDDSQLPKDRFSAERLKGVDSTLKIQPAKLEDSAVYLCASSLERGADEQFFGPGTRLTVL.